Reported below is one T cell receptor (beta chain). This sample is drawn from a study of blood T cell repertoires in COVID-19. Some clones are missing from TCRdb's copy, which holds only in-frame ones; the method was immunoSEQ multiplex PCR. The repertoire has fewer than 120,000 clones, 60% to 80% of them found once; the top ten carry roughly 17%. The TCR comes from a woman older than 75 with active or convalescent COVID-19. The sample taken for sequencing was peripheral blood.

The CDR3 coding sequence is TGCGCCAGCAGCCAGGCGGGACCCTTCCAAGAGACCCAGTACTTC. This encodes CASSQAGPFQETQYF. This sequence joins TRBV4-3 and TRBJ2-5; tentatively, D is TRBD2 (6 bases). This CDR3 contains 15 residues. The germline V gene encodes CDR1 LGHNA and CDR2 YSLEER. Trimming pared 3 bases from V and 1 base from J, leaving 12 bases between.